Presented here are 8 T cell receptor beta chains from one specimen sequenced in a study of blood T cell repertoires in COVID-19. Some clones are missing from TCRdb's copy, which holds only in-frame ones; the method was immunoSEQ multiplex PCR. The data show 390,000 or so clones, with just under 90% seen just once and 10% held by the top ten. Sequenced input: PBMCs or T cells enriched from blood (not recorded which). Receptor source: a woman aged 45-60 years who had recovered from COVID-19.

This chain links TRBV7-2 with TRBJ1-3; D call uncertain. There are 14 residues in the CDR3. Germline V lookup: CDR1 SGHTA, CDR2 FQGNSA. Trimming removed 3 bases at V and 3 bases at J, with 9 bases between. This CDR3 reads CASSLSGNGNTIYF. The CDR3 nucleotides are TGTGCCAGCAGCTTGAGCGGTAATGGAAACACCATATATTTT.

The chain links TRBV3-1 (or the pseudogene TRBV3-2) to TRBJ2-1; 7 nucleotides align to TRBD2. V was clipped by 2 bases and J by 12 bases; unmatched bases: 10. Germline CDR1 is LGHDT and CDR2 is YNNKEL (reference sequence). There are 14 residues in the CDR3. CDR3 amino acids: CASSQRPAGSGQFF. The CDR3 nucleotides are TGTGCCAGCAGCCAAAGGCCAGCGGGGTCCGGGCAGTTCTTC.

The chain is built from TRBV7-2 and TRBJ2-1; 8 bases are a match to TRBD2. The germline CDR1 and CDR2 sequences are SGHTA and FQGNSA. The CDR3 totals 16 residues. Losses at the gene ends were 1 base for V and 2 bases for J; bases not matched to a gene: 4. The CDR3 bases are TGTGCCAGCAGCTTAGAAAGCGGGAGAACCTACAATGAGCAGTTCTTC. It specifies CASSLESGRTYNEQFF.

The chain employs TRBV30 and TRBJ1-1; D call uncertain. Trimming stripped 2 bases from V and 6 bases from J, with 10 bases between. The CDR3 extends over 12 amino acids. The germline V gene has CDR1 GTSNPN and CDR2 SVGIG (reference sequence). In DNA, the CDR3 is TGTGCCTGGAGTAGCGGTTATTCTGAAGCTTTCTTT. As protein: CAWSSGYSEAFF.

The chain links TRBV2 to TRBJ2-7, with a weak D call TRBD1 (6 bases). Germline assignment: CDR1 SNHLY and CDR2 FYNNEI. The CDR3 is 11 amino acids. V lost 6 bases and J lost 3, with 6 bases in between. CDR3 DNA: TGTGCCAGCAGGGACAGCTACGAGCAGTACTTC. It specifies CASRDSYEQYF.

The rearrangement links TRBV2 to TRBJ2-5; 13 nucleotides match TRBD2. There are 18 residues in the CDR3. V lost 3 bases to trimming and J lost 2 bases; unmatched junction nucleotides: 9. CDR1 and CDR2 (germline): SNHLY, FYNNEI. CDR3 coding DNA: TGTGCCAGCAGTGATGGGAGACTAGCGGGGGGTAGACAAGAGACCCAGTACTTC. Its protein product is CASSDGRLAGGRQETQYF.

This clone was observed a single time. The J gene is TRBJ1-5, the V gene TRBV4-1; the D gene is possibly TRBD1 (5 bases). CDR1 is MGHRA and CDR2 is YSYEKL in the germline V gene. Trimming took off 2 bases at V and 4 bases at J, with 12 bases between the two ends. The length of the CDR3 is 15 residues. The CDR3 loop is CASSQQDIINQPQHF. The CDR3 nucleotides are TGCGCCAGCAGCCAACAGGACATTATTAATCAGCCCCAGCATTTT.

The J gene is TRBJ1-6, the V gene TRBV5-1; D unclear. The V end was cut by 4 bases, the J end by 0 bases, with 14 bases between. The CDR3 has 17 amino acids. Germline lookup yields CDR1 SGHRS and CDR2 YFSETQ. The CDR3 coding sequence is TGCGCCAGCAGCGAACAGCTACCGAGCTCCTATAATTCACCCCTCCACTTT. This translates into CASSEQLPSSYNSPLHF.